This section outlines one TCR beta chain sequence together with its context. Its antigen remains unidentified. This sample was included in a study of OX40 agonist ivuxolimab in advanced cancers. Study information: Treatment of patients was with ivuxolimab, an agonistic anti-OX40 (CD134) antibody.

The study, taken as a whole, reports: Compared with CD4+, CD8+ T cells on average had more expanded clones.

Generated by immunoSEQ multiplex PCR, the TCRdb table keeps only in-frame clones and is missing some. The sample lists fewer than 65,000 clones, 90% to 95% occurring once. The origin of this receptor is an adult with an advanced solid tumor such as melanoma, head and neck, liver or kidney cancer. The specimen comprised CD4+ or CD8+ T cells sorted from blood, sampled in a trial of the OX40 agonist ivuxolimab.

CDR3 sequence (DNA): TGTGCCAGCAGTGAGTACGGGAGGGACCCCGGGGAGCTGTTTTTT. This sequence encodes CASSEYGRDPGELFF. The V and J genes are TRBV6-1 and TRBJ2-2; TRBD2 agrees at 8 bases. Germline values: CDR1 MNHNS, CDR2 SASEGT. V dropped 3 bases and J dropped 6; count of bases not matched to a gene: 6. CDR3 length equals 15 residues.